This is a list of T cell receptor beta chains from one sample in a study of blood T cell repertoires in COVID-19. Clones were read by immunoSEQ multiplex PCR, and TCRdb kept only the in-frame ones, dropping some. Of around 130,000 clones in the sample, less than 85% were seen once. Input material: peripheral blood. The receptors derive from an elderly woman with acute or convalescent COVID-19. The CDR3 runs from the conserved cysteine through the conserved F or W. D genes are given only for firm matches. Clone size, where shown, is once, few, many, or a class for clones that have expanded.

.	TRBV29-1	.	TRBJ1-1	CSARGDTEAFF	TGCAGCGCCCGGGGAGACACTGAAGCTTTCTTT
.	TRBV14	TRBD2	TRBJ2-1	CASSLTSGGSYNEQFF	TGTGCCAGCAGCCTAACTAGCGGAGGCTCCTACAATGAGCAGTTCTTC
.	TRBV27	TRBD1	TRBJ2-2	CASSSNYRGAGELFF	TGTGCCAGCAGTTCCAACTACAGGGGCGCCGGGGAGCTGTTTTTT
once	TRBV19	TRBD1	TRBJ1-5	CASSTLGAGGFIQPQHF	TGTGCCAGTAGTACGCTCGGGGCAGGGGGATTTATCCAGCCCCAGCATTTT
.	TRBV11-2	TRBD1	TRBJ2-5	CASSDRGPQETQYF	TGTGCCAGCAGCGACAGGGGACCACAAGAGACCCAGTACTTC
.	TRBV20-1	.	TRBJ2-1	CSARMAEQFF	TGCAGTGCTAGAATGGCTGAGCAGTTCTTC
.	TRBV7-8	.	TRBJ2-2	CASSLSGRNTGELFF	TGTGCCAGCAGCTTAAGCGGGCGGAACACCGGGGAGCTGTTTTTT
.	TRBV12-3/TRBV12-4	.	TRBJ1-4	CASSPRDEKLFF	TGTGCCAGCAGCCCTCGAGATGAAAAACTGTTTTTT
.	TRBV29-1	.	TRBJ1-3	CSGYLGSGNTIYF	TGCAGCGGATACCTAGGCTCTGGAAACACCATATATTTT
.	TRBV9	.	TRBJ2-3	CASSVYLSGTDTQYF	TGTGCCAGCAGCGTATACCTTTCGGGCACAGATACGCAGTATTTT
.	TRBV19	.	TRBJ2-5	CASADSGVGETQYF	TGTGCCAGTGCAGATAGCGGCGTGGGGGAGACCCAGTACTTC
.	TRBV5-4	.	TRBJ2-3	CASSHTDTQYF	TGTGCCAGCAGCCACACAGATACGCAGTATTTT
.	TRBV20-1	.	TRBJ2-1	CSASRQDNEQFF	TGCAGTGCTAGTCGGCAGGACAATGAGCAGTTCTTC
few	TRBV19	TRBD1	TRBJ1-1	CASSRQGDTEAFF	TGTGCCAGTAGTAGGCAGGGGGACACTGAAGCTTTCTTT
.	TRBV6-5	.	TRBJ1-4	CASSYGPEVEKLFF	TGTGCCAGCAGTTACGGCCCCGAGGTTGAAAAACTGTTTTTT
.	TRBV5-6	.	TRBJ2-1	CASSLTGPTRSQAFF	TGTGCCAGCAGCTTGACGGGGCCGACTAGATCCCAGGCGTTCTTC
.	TRBV9	TRBD1	TRBJ1-2	CASSVGDRDGYTF	TGTGCCAGCAGCGTAGGGGACAGGGACGGCTACACCTTC
.	TRBV12-3/TRBV12-4	TRBD2	TRBJ2-7	CASSPDGGEQYF	TGTGCCAGCAGCCCTGACGGGGGGGAGCAGTACTTC
.	TRBV2	TRBD1	TRBJ1-3	CASGQGGNTIYF	TGTGCTAGTGGACAGGGAGGAAACACCATATATTTT
.	TRBV5-1	TRBD1	TRBJ1-6	CASSLAGQGRTYNSPLHF	TGCGCCAGCAGCTTGGCGGGACAGGGGAGAACCTATAATTCACCCCTCCACTTT
.	TRBV21-1	.	TRBJ2-7	CASSKADRARYEQYF	TGTGCCAGCAGCAAAGCCGACAGGGCTAGGTACGAGCAGTACTTC
.	TRBV2	TRBD2	TRBJ2-2	CASSQRGATGELFF	TGTGCCAGCAGTCAGCGGGGGGCGACCGGGGAGCTGTTTTTT
.	TRBV6-2/TRBV6-3	.	TRBJ2-3	CASSYSKPGTQYF	TGTGCCAGCAGTTACTCAAAGCCAGGTACGCAGTATTTT
.	TRBV18	TRBD1	TRBJ1-2	CASSPNRGDGNYGYTF	TGTGCCAGCTCCCCGAACAGGGGGGACGGGAACTATGGCTACACCTTC
.	TRBV9	TRBD2	TRBJ2-3	CASSPPGGGTDTQYF	TGTGCCAGCAGCCCGCCCGGGGGGGGCACAGATACGCAGTATTTT
few	TRBV19	TRBD1	TRBJ2-5	CASSIDRTGGLVGETQYF	TGTGCCAGTAGTATAGACCGGACAGGGGGTCTGGTCGGCGAGACCCAGTACTTC
.	TRBV5-5	TRBD1	TRBJ1-6	CASSHTDRGSSPLHF	TGTGCCAGCAGCCATACCGACAGGGGAAGTTCACCCCTCCACTTT
.	TRBV7-8	.	TRBJ2-2	CASRSGGRGTGELFF	TGTGCCAGCAGGTCGGGGGGCCGGGGCACCGGGGAGCTGTTTTTT
.	TRBV11-2	.	TRBJ2-3	CASSPARGTDTQYF	TGTGCCAGCAGCCCAGCCCGAGGAACCGATACGCAGTATTTT
many	TRBV4-1	TRBD1	TRBJ2-7	CASSHLSGTGIYEQYF	TGCGCCAGCAGCCACTTATCCGGGACAGGGATCTACGAGCAGTACTTC
.	TRBV7-8	TRBD2	TRBJ2-7	CASSRTSGIGNEQYF	TGTGCCAGCAGCCGGACTAGCGGGATTGGGAACGAGCAGTACTTC
once	TRBV15	TRBD1	TRBJ1-1	CATSSDRGNTEAFF	TGTGCCACCAGCAGCGACAGGGGGAACACTGAAGCTTTCTTT